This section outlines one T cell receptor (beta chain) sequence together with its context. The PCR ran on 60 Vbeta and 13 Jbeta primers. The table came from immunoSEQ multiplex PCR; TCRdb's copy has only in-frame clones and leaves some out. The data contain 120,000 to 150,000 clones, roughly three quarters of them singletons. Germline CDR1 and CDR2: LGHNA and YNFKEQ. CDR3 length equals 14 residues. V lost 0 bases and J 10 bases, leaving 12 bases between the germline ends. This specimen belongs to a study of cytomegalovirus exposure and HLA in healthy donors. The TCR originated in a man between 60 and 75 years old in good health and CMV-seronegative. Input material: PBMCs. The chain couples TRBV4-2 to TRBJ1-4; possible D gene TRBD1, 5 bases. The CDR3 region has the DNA TGTGCCAGCAGCCAAGATAAAGGGGTCCGAAAACTGTTTTTT. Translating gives CASSQDKGVRKLFF.